This TCR beta chain emerged from a study of post-analysis software for immune sequencing data. At the level of the study: The patients showed relapsing-remitting, secondary progressive and progressive-relapsing multiple sclerosis courses.

In this sample, this clonotype turned up many times. Its antigen remains unidentified. This may stem from a read error, because a much larger clone lies one nucleotide away. Study conclusions and caveats: When the samples were clustered directly with F measure, those that had been prepared in the same batch showed strong co-clustering. Versus controls, multiple sclerosis patients showed significantly lower diversity (normalized Chao1).

The TCR beta cDNA libraries carried unique molecular identifiers. A population of roughly 0.9 to 11 million T cells gave rise to about half a million cDNA molecules. TCRdb independently ran MiXCR on the PCR reads; one entry per CDR3 protein. The data hold around 250,000 distinct CDR3 sequences, with less than 40% observed a single time. Sequenced material: blood. This TCR came from a girl under 18 with multiple sclerosis.

This CDR3 reads CASSLALAEDTQYF. Here the CDR3 DNA reads TGCGCCAGCAGCTTGGCTCTAGCGGAAGATACGCAGTATTTT. The V and J genes are TRBV5-1 and TRBJ2-3; 7 bases are a match to TRBD2. The junction had 3 bases not matched to a gene; V was cut back by 0 bases and J by 5 bases. The germline V gene encodes CDR1 SGHRS and CDR2 YFSETQ. The CDR3 spans 14 residues.